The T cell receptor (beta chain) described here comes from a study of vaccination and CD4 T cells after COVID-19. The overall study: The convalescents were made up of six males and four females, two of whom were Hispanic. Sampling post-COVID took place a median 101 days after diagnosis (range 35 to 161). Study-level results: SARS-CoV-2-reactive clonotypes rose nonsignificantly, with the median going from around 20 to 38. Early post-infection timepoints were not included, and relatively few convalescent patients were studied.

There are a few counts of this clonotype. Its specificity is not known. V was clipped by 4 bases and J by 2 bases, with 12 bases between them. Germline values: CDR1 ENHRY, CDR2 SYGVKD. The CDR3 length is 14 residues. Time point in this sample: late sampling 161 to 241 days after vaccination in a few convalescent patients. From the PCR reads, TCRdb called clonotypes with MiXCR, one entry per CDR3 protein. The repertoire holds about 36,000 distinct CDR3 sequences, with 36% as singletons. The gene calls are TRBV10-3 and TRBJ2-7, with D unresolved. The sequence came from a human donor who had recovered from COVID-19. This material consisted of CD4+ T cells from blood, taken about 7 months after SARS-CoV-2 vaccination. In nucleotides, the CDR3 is TGTGCCATCAGTGGGCGTTCTCAGACCTACGAGCAGTACTTC. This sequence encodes CAISGRSQTYEQYF.